This T cell receptor beta chain came from a study of T cells after yellow fever vaccination. In the case of this clonotype: Antigen: not known. Compared with germline, one end of the junction differs, possibly owing to a read error.

Germline V CDR1 and CDR2: LGHDT, YNNKEL (reference sequence). The CDR3 extends over 15 amino acids. Study findings and constraints: Detected again after the booster were most primary-vaccination clones, at 95% to 98% CD4 and around 91% CD8. Of the clonotypes, a small share occurred in both CD4 and CD8 compartments.

5'RACE template switching produced TCR cDNA carrying a universal primer site and UMIs. MiXCR, run by TCRdb on the 5' RACE reads, gives a single entry per CDR3 protein. The table includes 25,000 to 35,000 distinct CDR3 sequences, roughly 4.5% detected once. Sequencing was performed on CD8+ T cells sorted from PBMCs, taken 5 days after the yellow fever booster vaccination. The rearrangement uses TRBV3-1 and TRBJ2-3; D unresolved. The clonotype was recovered from a man younger than 45 who received the YFV17D yellow fever vaccine. Written as DNA, the CDR3 is TGTGCCTGCAGCTCCCGCGTCCTCGCATCAGATACGCAGTATTTT. Protein product: CACSSRVLASDTQYF.